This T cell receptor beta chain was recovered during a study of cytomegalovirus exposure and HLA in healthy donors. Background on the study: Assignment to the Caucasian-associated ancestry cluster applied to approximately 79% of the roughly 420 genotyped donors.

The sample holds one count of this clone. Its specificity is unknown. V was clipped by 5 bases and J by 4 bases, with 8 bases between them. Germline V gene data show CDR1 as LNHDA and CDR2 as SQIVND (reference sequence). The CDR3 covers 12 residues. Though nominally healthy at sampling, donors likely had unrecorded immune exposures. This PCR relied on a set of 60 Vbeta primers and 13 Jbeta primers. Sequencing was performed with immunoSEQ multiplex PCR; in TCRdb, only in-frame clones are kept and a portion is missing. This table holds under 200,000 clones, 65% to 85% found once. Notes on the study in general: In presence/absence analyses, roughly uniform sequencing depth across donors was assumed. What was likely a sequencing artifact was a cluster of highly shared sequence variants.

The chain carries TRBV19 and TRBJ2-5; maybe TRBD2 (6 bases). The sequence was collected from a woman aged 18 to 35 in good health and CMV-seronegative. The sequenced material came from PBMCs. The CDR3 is CASSAGRETQYF. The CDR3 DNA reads TGTGCCAGTAGTGCGGGGCGAGAGACCCAGTACTTC.